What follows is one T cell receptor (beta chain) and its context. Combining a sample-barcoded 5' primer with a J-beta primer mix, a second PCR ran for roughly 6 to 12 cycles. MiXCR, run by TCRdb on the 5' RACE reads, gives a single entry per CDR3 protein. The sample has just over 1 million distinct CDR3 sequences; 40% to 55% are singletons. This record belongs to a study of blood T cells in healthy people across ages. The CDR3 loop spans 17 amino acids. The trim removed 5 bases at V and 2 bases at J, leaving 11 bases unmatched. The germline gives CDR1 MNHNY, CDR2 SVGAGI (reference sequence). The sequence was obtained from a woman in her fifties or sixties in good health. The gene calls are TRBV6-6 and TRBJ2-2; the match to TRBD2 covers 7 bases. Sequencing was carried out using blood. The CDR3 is CASSPFVLADNTGELFF. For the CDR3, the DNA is TGTGCCAGCAGTCCGTTCGTCCTAGCGGACAACACCGGGGAGCTGTTTTTT.